The clone carrying this T cell receptor beta chain was seen at least ten times. Its antigen remains unidentified. This record belongs to a study of neurological immune-mediated disorders. The T cells used for sorted libraries numbered about a million, either CD4+ or CD8+. It was by 5'RACE with 10-nucleotide random UMIs that the cDNA was made. TCRdb recomputed calls from the 5' RACE reads with MiXCR, one row per CDR3 protein. This table holds 14,000 or so distinct CDR3 sequences, about 13% found once. The study, taken as a whole, reports: No CDR3 amino acid sequences were shared by expanded clones across subjects, suggesting private repertoires in all groups.

Sequencing was carried out using CD8+ T cells from blood. The TCR sequence derives from a female donor with HTLV-1-associated myelopathy (HAM/TSP).

The CDR3 coding sequence is TGTGCCAGCAGCTTAGACTCAGGGGGCTCAGATACGCAGTATTTT. Translating gives CASSLDSGGSDTQYF. The chain uses TRBV7-2 and TRBJ2-3; 8 positions match TRBD1. CDR1 SGHTA and CDR2 FQGNSA come from the germline V gene. This CDR3 region has 15 residues. The trim removed 1 base at V and 4 bases at J, leaving 4 bases unmatched.